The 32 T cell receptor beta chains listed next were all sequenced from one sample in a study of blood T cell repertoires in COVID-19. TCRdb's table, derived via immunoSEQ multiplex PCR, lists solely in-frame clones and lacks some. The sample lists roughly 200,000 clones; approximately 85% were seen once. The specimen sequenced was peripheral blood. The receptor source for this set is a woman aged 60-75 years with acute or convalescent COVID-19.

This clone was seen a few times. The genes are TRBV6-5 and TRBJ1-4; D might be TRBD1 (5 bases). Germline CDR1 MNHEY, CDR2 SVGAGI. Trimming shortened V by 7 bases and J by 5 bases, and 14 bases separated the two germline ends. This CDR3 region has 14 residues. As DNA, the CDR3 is TGTGCCAGCACCCCGGGACTTCGGAATGAAAAACTGTTTTTT. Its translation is CASTPGLRNEKLFF.

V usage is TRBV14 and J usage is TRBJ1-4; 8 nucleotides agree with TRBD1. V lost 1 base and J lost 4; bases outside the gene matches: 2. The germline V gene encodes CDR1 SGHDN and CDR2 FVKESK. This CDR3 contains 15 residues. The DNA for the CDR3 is TGTGCCAGCAGCCAAGCGGACAGGGTTAATGAAAAACTGTTTTTT. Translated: CASSQADRVNEKLFF.

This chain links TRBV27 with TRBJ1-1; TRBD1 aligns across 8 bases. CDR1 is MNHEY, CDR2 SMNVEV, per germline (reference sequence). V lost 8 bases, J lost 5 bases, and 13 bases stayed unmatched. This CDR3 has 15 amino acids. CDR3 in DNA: TGTGCCAGCTCTCTCTCGACAGGGGTTGGGACTGAAGCTTTCTTT. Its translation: CASSLSTGVGTEAFF.

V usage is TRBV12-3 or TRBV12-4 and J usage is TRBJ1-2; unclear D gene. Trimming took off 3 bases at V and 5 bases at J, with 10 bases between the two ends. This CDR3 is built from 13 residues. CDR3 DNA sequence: TGTGCCAGCAGTTTCTCAAGTCGGTATGGCTACACCTTC. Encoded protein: CASSFSSRYGYTF.

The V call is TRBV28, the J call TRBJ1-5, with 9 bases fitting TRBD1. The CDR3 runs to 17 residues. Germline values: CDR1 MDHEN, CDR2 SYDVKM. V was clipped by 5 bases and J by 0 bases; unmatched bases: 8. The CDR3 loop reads CASSATGQGYSNQPQHF. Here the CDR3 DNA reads TGTGCCAGCAGTGCCACGGGACAGGGCTATAGCAATCAGCCCCAGCATTTT. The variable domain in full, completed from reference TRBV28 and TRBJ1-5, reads DVKVTQSSRYLVKRTGEKVFLECVQDMDHENMFWYRQDPGLGLRLIYFSYDVKMKEKGDIPEGYSVSREKKERFSLILESASTNQTSMYLCASSATGQGYSNQPQHFGDGTRLSIL.

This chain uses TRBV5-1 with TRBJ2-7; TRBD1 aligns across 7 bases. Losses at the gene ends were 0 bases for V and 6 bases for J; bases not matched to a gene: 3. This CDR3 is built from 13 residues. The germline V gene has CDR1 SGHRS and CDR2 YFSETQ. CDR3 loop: CASSLDAGGEQYV. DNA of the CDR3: TGCGCCAGCAGCTTGGACGCAGGGGGCGAGCAGTACGTC.

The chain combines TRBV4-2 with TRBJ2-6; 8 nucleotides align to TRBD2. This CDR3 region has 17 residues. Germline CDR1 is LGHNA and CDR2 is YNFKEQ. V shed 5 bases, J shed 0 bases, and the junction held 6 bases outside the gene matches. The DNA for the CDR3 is TGTGCCAGCAGCGAGGTAGCGGGGAGCTCTGGGGCCAACGTCCTGACTTTC. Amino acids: CASSEVAGSSGANVLTF.

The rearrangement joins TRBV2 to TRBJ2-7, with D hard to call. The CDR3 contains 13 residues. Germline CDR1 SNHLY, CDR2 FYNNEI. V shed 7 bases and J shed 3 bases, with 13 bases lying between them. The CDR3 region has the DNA TGTGCCAGCAACATTGACTCGCTCTACGAGCAGTACTTC. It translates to CASNIDSLYEQYF.

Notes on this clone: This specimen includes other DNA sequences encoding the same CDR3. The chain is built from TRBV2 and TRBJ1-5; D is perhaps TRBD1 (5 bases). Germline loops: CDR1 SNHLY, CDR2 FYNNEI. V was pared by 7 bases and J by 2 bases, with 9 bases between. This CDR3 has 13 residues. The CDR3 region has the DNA TGTGCCAGCAAGCGGGACGGCAATCAGCCCCAGCATTTT. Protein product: CASKRDGNQPQHF.

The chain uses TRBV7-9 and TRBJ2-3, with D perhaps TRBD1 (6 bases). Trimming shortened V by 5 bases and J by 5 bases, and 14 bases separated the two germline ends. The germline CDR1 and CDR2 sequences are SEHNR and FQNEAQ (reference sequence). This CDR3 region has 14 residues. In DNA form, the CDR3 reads TGTGCCAGCAGCCCAGGACAGCCTATAGATACGCAGTATTTT. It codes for CASSPGQPIDTQYF.

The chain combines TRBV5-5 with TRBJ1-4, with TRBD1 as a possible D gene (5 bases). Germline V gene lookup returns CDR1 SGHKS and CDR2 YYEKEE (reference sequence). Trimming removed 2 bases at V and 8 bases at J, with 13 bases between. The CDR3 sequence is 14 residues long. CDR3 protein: CASSLQDYGEKLFF. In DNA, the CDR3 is TGTGCCAGCAGCTTACAGGACTACGGAGAAAAACTGTTTTTT.

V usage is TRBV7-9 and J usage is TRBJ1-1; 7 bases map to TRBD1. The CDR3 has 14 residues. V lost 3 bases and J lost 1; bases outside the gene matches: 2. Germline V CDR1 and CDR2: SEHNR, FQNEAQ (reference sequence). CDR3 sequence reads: CASSFGDRNTEAFF. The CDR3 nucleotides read TGTGCCAGCAGCTTCGGGGACAGGAACACTGAAGCTTTCTTT.

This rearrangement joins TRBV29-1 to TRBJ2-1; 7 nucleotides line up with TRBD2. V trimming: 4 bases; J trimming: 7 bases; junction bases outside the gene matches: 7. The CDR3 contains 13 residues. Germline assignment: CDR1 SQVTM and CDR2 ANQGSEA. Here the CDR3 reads CSVARRELNEQFF. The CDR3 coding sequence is TGCAGCGTTGCTCGGCGGGAGCTAAATGAGCAGTTCTTC.

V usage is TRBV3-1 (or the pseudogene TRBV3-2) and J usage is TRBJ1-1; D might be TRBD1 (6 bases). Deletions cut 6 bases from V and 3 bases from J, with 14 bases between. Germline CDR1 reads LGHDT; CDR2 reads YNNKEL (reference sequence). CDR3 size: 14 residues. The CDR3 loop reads CASSPLGGDTEAFF. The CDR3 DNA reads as TGTGCCAGCAGTCCCCTAGGGGGAGACACTGAAGCTTTCTTT.

This CDR3 is CAIRTFSYEQYF. Here the CDR3 DNA reads TGTGCCATCAGGACTTTCTCCTACGAGCAGTACTTC. This rearrangement joins TRBV10-3 to TRBJ2-7; no definite D call. This CDR3 is 12 amino acids long. Trimming pared 6 bases from V and 0 bases from J, leaving 6 bases between. From germline, CDR1 is ENHRY and CDR2 SYGVKD.

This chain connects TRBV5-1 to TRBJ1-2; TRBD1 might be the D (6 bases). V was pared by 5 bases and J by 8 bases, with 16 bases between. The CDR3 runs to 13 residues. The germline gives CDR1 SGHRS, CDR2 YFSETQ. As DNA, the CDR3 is TGCGCCAGCAGTACCACAGGGTTCGGCGGCTACACCTTC. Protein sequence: CASSTTGFGGYTF. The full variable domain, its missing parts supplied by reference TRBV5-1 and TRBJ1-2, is KAGVTQTPRYLIKTRGQQVTLSCSPISGHRSVSWYQQTPGQGLQFLFEYFSETQRNKGNFPGRFSGRQFSNSRSEMNVSTLELGDSALYLCASSTTGFGGYTFGSGTRLTVV.

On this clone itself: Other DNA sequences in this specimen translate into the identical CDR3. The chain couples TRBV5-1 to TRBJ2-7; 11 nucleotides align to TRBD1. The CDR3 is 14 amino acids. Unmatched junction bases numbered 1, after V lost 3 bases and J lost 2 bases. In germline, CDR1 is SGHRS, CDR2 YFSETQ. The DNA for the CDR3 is TGCGCCAGCAGCTCGGGACAGGGGGCCTACGAGCAGTACTTC. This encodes CASSSGQGAYEQYF.

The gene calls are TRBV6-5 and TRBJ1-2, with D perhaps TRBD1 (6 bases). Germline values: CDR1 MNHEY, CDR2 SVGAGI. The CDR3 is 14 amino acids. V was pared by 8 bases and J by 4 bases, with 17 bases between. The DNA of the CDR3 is TGTGCCAGCTCTTACGGGGGCGGGGGCTATGGCTACACCTTC. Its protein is CASSYGGGGYGYTF.

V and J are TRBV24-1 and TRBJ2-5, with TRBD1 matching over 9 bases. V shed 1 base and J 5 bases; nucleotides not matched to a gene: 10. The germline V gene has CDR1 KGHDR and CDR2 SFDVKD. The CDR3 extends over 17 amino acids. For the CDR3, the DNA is TGTGCCACCAGTGATTTAGGCGGGACAGGGAAGGGGGAGACCCAGTACTTC. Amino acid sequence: CATSDLGGTGKGETQYF.

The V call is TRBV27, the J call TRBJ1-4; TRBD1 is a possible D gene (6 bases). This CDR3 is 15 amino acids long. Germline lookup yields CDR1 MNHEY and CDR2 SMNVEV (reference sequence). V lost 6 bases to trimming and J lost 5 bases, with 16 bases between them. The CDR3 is CASSEQGVGNEKLFF. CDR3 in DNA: TGTGCCAGCAGCGAACAGGGAGTGGGGAATGAAAAACTGTTTTTT. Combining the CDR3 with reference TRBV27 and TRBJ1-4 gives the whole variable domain EAQVTQNPRYLITVTGKKLTVTCSQNMNHEYMSWYRQDPGLGLRQIYYSMNVEVTDKGDVPEGYKVSRKEKRNFPLILESPSPNQTSLYFCASSEQGVGNEKLFFGSGTQLSVL.

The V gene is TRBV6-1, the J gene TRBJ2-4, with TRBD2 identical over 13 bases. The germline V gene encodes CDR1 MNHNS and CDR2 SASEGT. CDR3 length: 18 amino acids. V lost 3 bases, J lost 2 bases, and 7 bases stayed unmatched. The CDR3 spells CASSDRTSGSLTKNIQYF. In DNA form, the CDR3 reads TGTGCCAGCAGTGACAGGACTAGCGGGAGCTTGACCAAAAACATTCAGTACTTC.

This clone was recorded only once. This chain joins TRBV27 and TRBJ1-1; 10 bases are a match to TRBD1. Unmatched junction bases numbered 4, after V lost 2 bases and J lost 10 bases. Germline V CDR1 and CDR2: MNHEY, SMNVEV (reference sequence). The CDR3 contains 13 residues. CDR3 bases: TGTGCCAGCAGTTTACGGGACAGGGGACGAGCTTTCTTT. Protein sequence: CASSLRDRGRAFF.

The CDR3 loop is CASSQARGSSYNSPLHF. CDR3 nucleotide sequence: TGTGCCAGCAGCCAAGCCAGGGGGAGCTCCTATAATTCACCCCTCCACTTT. This sequence joins TRBV4-2 and TRBJ1-6; 7 bases align to TRBD1. Trimming cost V 1 base and J 0 bases; bases outside gene matches: 3. Germline loops: CDR1 LGHNA, CDR2 YNFKEQ. The CDR3 sequence is 17 residues long.

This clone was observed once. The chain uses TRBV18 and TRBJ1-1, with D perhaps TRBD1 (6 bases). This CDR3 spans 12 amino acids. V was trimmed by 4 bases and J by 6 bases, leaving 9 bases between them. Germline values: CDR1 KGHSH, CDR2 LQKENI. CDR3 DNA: TGTGCCAGCTCACGGACAGTCCCTGAAGCTTTCTTT. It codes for CASSRTVPEAFF.

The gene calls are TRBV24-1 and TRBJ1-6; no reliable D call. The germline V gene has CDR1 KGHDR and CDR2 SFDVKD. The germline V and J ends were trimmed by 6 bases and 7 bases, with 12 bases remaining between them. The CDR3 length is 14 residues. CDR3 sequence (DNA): TGTGCCACCAGTTCGAGGGTGGAGAATTCACCCCTCCACTTT. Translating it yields CATSSRVENSPLHF.

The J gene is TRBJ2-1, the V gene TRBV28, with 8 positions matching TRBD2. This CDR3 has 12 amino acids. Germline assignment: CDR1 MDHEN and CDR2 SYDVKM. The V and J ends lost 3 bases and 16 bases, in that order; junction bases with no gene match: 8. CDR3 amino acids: CASSFLGLGYFF. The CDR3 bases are TGTGCCAGCAGTTTCTTGGGACTAGGATACTTCTTC.

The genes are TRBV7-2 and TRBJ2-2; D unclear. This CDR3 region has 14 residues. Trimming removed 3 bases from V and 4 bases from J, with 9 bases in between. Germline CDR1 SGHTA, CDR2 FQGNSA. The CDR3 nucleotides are TGTGCCAGCAGCTTTTTAATTCGCACCGGGGAGCTGTTTTTT. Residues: CASSFLIRTGELFF. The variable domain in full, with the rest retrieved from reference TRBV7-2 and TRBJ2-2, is GAGVSQSPSNKVTEKGKDVELRCDPISGHTALYWYRQSLGQGLEFLIYFQGNSAPDKSGLPSDRFSAERTGGSVSTLTIQRTQQEDSAVYLCASSFLIRTGELFFGEGSRLTVL.

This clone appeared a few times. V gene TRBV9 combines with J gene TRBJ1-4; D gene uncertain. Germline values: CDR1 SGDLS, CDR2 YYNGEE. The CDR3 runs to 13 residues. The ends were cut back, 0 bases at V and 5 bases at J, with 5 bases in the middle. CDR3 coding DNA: TGTGCCAGCAGCGTAGGAGCGAATGAAAAACTGTTTTTT. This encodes CASSVGANEKLFF.

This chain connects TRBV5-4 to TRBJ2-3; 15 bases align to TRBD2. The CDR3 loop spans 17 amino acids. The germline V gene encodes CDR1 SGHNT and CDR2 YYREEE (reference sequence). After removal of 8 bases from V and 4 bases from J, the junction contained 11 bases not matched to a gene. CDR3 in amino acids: CASTLRTSGRGPDTQYF. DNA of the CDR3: TGTGCCAGTACCCTGAGGACTAGCGGGAGGGGACCAGATACGCAGTATTTT. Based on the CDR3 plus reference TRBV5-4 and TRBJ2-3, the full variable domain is ETGVTQSPTHLIKTRGQQVTLRCSSQSGHNTVSWYQQALGQGPQFIFQYYREEENGRGNFPPRFSGLQFPNYSSELNVNALELDDSALYLCASTLRTSGRGPDTQYFGPGTRLTVL.

The CDR3 nucleotides read TGTGCCAGCAGTGTACAGGGGCTGCGGAATTCACCCCTCCACTTT. This encodes CASSVQGLRNSPLHF. The chain recombines TRBV2 with TRBJ1-6; TRBD1 aligns across 7 bases. CDR3 size: 15 residues. From germline, CDR1 is SNHLY and CDR2 FYNNEI. V gave up 4 bases and J gave up 7 bases; unmatched junction bases: 7.

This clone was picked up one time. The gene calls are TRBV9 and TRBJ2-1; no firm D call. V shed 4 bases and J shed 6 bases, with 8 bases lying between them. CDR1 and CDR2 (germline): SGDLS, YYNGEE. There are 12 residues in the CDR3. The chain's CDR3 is CASSPRSNEQFF. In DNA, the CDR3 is TGTGCCAGCAGCCCTCGCAGCAATGAGCAGTTCTTC.

CDR3 amino acids: CASRKAGLGSTDTQYF. CDR3 in DNA: TGTGCCAGCAGGAAAGCCGGACTAGGGAGCACAGATACGCAGTATTTT. This chain joins TRBV3-1 (or the pseudogene TRBV3-2) and TRBJ2-3; 7 bases match TRBD2. Germline CDR1 reads LGHDT; CDR2 reads YNNKEL (reference sequence). This CDR3 is built from 16 residues. Losses at the gene ends were 6 bases for V and 0 bases for J; bases not matched to a gene: 9.